This T cell receptor beta chain was sequenced for a study of T cells in Graves' hyperthyroidism and ophthalmopathy. Whole-study results and caveats: From stable hyperthyroidism, ophthalmopathy was set apart by a 13 V-J model. Most thyroid clonotypes expanded above 0.001 were also detected in blood.

Clinical symptoms, serum thyroxine, TRAb, thyroid ultrasound and orbital computed tomography informed diagnoses. In its sample, this clonotype was seen many times. As yet, its antigen is unknown. Amplified TCR beta CDR3 regions derived from RNA transcripts. Carried out on the TCR CDR3, a first-round RT-PCR used the HTBI primer set. TCRdb re-called the multiplex PCR reads through MiXCR, storing one row per CDR3 protein. The sample has around 56,000 distinct CDR3 sequences, 49% seen once. The specimen was blood. This receptor was taken from a woman in her 30s with Graves' ophthalmopathy.

The CDR3 DNA reads as TGCAGTGCTGCCGATCACAAGTACAATGAGCAGTTCTTC. Translation: CSAADHKYNEQFF. This rearrangement joins TRBV20-1 to TRBJ2-1, with D unresolved. CDR1 is DFQATT, CDR2 SNEGSKA, per germline (reference sequence). V dropped 5 bases and J dropped 4 bases, with 12 bases sitting between them. The CDR3 is 13 residues long.